These 14 T cell receptor beta chains were sequenced from one sample in a study of blood T cell repertoires in COVID-19. Sequenced by immunoSEQ multiplex PCR; TCRdb stores in-frame clones only, minus some. This sample has tens of thousands of clones, with more than 75% found just once. Input material: peripheral blood. The receptors shown here come from a woman aged 80 or older with acute or convalescent COVID-19.

The chain combines TRBV14 with TRBJ1-1, with a tentative D call TRBD1 (5 bases). Germline CDR1 and CDR2: SGHDN and FVKESK. The CDR3 is made up of 13 amino acids. Trimming left V 2 bases short and J 7 bases short, with 11 bases between. The CDR3 DNA reads TGTGCCAGCAGCCAATGGAGGGGTGATGAAGCTTTCTTT. Translated: CASSQWRGDEAFF.

This rearrangement joins TRBV21-1 to TRBJ2-7; no check of the table's D call, TRBD2, against the DNA was made. TRBV21-1 is shown as a pseudogene. The CDR3 runs 16 residues. The CDR3 reads CASSKRWREGDYEQYF. CDR3 coding DNA: TGTGCCAGCAGCAAACGTTGGAGGGAAGGGGACTACGAGCAGTACTTC.

This clone has a single count. This chain connects TRBV9 to TRBJ2-1; a weak D match, TRBD2 (6 bases). Deletions cut 0 bases from V and 2 bases from J, with 12 bases between. Germline V gene data show CDR1 as SGDLS and CDR2 as YYNGEE. The CDR3 extends over 16 amino acids. CDR3: CASSVDAGTPYNEQFF. In DNA, the CDR3 is TGTGCCAGCAGCGTAGATGCCGGGACTCCCTACAATGAGCAGTTCTTC.

The J gene is TRBJ1-1, the V gene TRBV7-9; weak D call: TRBD1 (6 bases). CDR1 SEHNR and CDR2 FQNEAQ come from the germline V gene (reference sequence). The CDR3 consists of 14 residues. Trimming removed 3 bases at V and 2 bases at J, with 10 bases between. In DNA form, the CDR3 reads TGTGCCAGCAGCTTGACGGACAGCAACACTGAAGCTTTCTTT. Its translation is CASSLTDSNTEAFF.

The rearrangement links TRBV3-1 (or the pseudogene TRBV3-2) to TRBJ1-2; 8 nucleotides agree with TRBD1. Unmatched junction bases numbered 7, after V lost 0 bases and J lost 4 bases. From germline, CDR1 is LGHDT and CDR2 YNNKEL (reference sequence). This CDR3 region has 16 residues. As DNA, the CDR3 is TGTGCCAGCAGCCAAGAGGGCAGGGGGCGGTCCTATGGCTACACCTTC. Translated: CASSQEGRGRSYGYTF.

The V and J genes are TRBV5-1 and TRBJ1-5; a weak D match, TRBD1 (5 bases). The CDR3 totals 14 residues. Germline V gene sequence: CDR1 SGHRS, CDR2 YFSETQ. Trimming took 4 bases from V and 5 from J, leaving 13 bases between them. In nucleotides, the CDR3 is TGCGCCAGCAGCCCGGACACGGGGGATCAGCCCCAGCATTTT. Residues: CASSPDTGDQPQHF.

V and J are TRBV30 and TRBJ1-2; D remains unclear. The CDR3 totals 11 residues. Between the trimmed V and J ends, which lost 2 bases and 5 bases, there was a span of 6 bases. Germline values: CDR1 GTSNPN, CDR2 SVGIG (reference sequence). The CDR3 spells CAWSLEYGYTF. For the CDR3, the DNA is TGTGCCTGGAGTTTGGAGTATGGCTACACCTTC.

The V gene is TRBV5-1, the J gene TRBJ2-1; TRBD2 aligns across 11 bases. V lost 0 bases to trimming and J lost 4 bases; unmatched junction nucleotides: 3. Germline V gives CDR1 SGHRS, CDR2 YFSETQ. The CDR3 length is 16 residues. The CDR3 loop reads CASSLDTSGSYNEQFF. CDR3 sequence (DNA): TGCGCCAGCAGCTTGGACACTAGCGGGAGTTACAATGAGCAGTTCTTC.

The chain carries TRBV5-1 and TRBJ1-3; D is unclear. The CDR3 length is 14 residues. Germline V gives CDR1 SGHRS, CDR2 YFSETQ. V lost 4 bases to trimming and J lost 0 bases, with 8 bases between them. CDR3 sequence reads: CASSESSSGNTIYF. CDR3 coding DNA: TGCGCCAGCAGCGAGTCGAGCTCTGGAAACACCATATATTTT.

This chain joins TRBV30 and TRBJ1-4, with a tentative D call TRBD1 (6 bases). CDR1 and CDR2 from the germline V gene are GTSNPN and SVGIG (reference sequence). The CDR3 totals 13 residues. The germline V and J ends were trimmed by 1 base and 8 bases, with 11 bases remaining between them. The CDR3 bases are TGTGCCTGGAGTGAAGGGGGTCCGGAAAAACTGTTTTTT. It translates to CAWSEGGPEKLFF.

The chain joins TRBV19 to TRBJ1-5, with 7 bases matching TRBD1. This CDR3 region has 15 residues. Germline V CDR1 and CDR2: LNHDA, SQIVND (reference sequence). V lost 6 bases and J lost 4; bases outside the gene matches: 9. CDR3 residues: CASSPMDRMNQPQHF. For the CDR3, the DNA is TGTGCCAGTAGCCCGATGGACAGGATGAATCAGCCCCAGCATTTT. The full variable domain, completed using reference TRBV19 and TRBJ1-5, is DGGITQSPKYLFRKEGQNVTLSCEQNLNHDAMYWYRQDPGQGLRLIYYSQIVNDFQKGDIAEGYSVSREKKESFPLTVTSAQKNPTAFYLCASSPMDRMNQPQHFGDGTRLSIL.

This rearrangement joins TRBV10-2 to TRBJ2-1, with TRBD2 identical over 10 bases. V lost 8 bases to trimming and J lost 6 bases; unmatched junction nucleotides: 4. In germline, CDR1 is WSHSY, CDR2 SAAADI. The CDR3 contains 13 residues. CDR3 region: CASGLAGANEQFF. The CDR3 DNA follows: TGCGCCAGCGGGCTAGCGGGAGCCAATGAGCAGTTCTTC.

This clone was found once. In DNA, the CDR3 is TGCAGCGTTCGAAGAGGGTCTGAAGCTTTCTTT. This translates into CSVRRGSEAFF. The chain combines TRBV29-1 with TRBJ1-1; D remains ambiguous. V lost 5 bases, J lost 6 bases, and 10 bases lay in between. This CDR3 spans 11 amino acids. CDR1 and CDR2 from the germline V gene are SQVTM and ANQGSEA.

The genes are TRBV12-3 or TRBV12-4 and TRBJ2-1; the D gene is possibly TRBD2 (6 bases). The V and J ends lost 8 bases and 12 bases respectively, with 14 bases between them. This CDR3 has 11 residues. As DNA, the CDR3 is TGTGCCAGCGGCGGGGCGGTAGGGCAGTTCTTC. Its translation is CASGGAVGQFF.